Listed below are T cell receptor beta chains from one sample, sequenced in a study of blood T cell repertoires in COVID-19. Sequencing was performed with immunoSEQ multiplex PCR; in TCRdb, only in-frame clones are kept and a portion is missing. Of about 89,000 clones detected, approximately 88% appear once; the ten largest clones hold over 0.35%. The sample consisted of peripheral blood. The receptors originated from a man aged 55 to 70 with acute or convalescent COVID-19. The CDR3 runs from the conserved cysteine through the conserved F or W. The D gene is left open where the match is weak.

V gene	CDR3 length	J gene	D gene	CDR3 protein	CDR3 DNA
TRBV7-9	12	TRBJ2-5	NA	CASSLQQETQYF	TGTGCCAGCAGCTTACAGCAAGAGACCCAGTACTTC
TRBV3-1/TRBV3-2	14	TRBJ1-1	NA	CASSSRQFETEAFF	TGTGCCAGCAGCTCCAGACAGTTCGAAACTGAAGCTTTCTTT
TRBV6-5	16	TRBJ1-3	NA	CASSFSLGGNGNTIYF	TGTGCCAGCAGTTTCTCCTTGGGAGGCAACGGAAACACCATATATTTT
TRBV12-3/TRBV12-4	12	TRBJ2-5	NA	CASSPQGGIQYF	TGTGCCAGCAGCCCACAGGGGGGGATCCAGTACTTC
TRBV7-2	16	TRBJ1-3	TRBD1	CASSLDRAGGMNTIYF	TGTGCCAGCAGCTTAGATAGGGCAGGGGGCATGAACACCATATATTTT
TRBV28	14	TRBJ2-7	NA	CASSPPGQLYEQYF	TGTGCCAGCAGTCCCCCAGGACAGCTATACGAGCAGTACTTC
TRBV13	15	TRBJ2-3	NA	CASSPRGTSTDTQYF	TGTGCCAGCAGCCCTCGGGGGACTAGCACAGATACGCAGTATTTT
TRBV29-1	15	TRBJ2-1	TRBD2	CSVGGGRKSYNEQFF	TGCAGCGTTGGGGGCGGGAGGAAGTCCTACAATGAGCAGTTCTTC
TRBV15	14	TRBJ1-4	NA	CATRRTQGSEKLFF	TGTGCCACCAGACGGACCCAAGGGAGTGAAAAACTGTTTTTT
TRBV9	17	TRBJ2-3	TRBD2	CASSSHASGGLTDTQYF	TGTGCCAGCAGCTCCCACGCTAGCGGGGGGCTTACAGATACGCAGTATTTT
TRBV6-4	13	TRBJ2-3	TRBD2	CASSAERGNTQYF	TGTGCCAGCAGTGCGGAGCGGGGGAATACGCAGTATTTT